This T cell receptor (beta chain) was observed in a study of blood T cells in healthy people across ages. Study outcomes and limitations: Versus aged donors, long-lived donors had higher diversity and more naive CD4+ cells. Per million T cells, TCR beta diversity dropped about linearly as age rose.

Then a second PCR, running about 6 to 11 cycles, was carried out with a sample-barcoded 5' primer and a J-beta primer mix. MiXCR was run by TCRdb on the 5' RACE reads, yielding one entry per CDR3 protein. Here the sample spans some 1.5 million distinct CDR3 sequences, approximately 43% being singletons. Concerning this clonotype itself: The antigen remains undetermined.

The receptor's source is a woman aged 18 to 35 in good health. The sample consisted of blood.

CDR3 protein: CSVPGTVGLEQFF. CDR3 DNA: TGCAGCGTCCCCGGGACAGTGGGGCTAGAGCAGTTCTTC. The gene calls are TRBV29-1 and TRBJ2-1, with 7 bases identical to TRBD1. With 6 bases clipped from V and 10 bases from J, the junction kept 12 bases outside the gene matches. The germline V gene has CDR1 SQVTM and CDR2 ANQGSEA. This CDR3 has 13 amino acids.